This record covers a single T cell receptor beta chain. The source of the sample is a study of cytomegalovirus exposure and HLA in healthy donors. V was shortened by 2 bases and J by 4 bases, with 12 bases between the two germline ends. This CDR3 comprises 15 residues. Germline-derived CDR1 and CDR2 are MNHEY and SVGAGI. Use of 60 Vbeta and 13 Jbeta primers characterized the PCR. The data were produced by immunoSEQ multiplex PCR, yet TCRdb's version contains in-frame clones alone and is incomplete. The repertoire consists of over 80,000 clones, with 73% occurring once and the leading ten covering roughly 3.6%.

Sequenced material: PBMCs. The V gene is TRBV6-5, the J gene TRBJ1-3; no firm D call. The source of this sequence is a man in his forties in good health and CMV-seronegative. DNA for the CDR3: TGTGCCAGCAGTTACGCGAGCGGGAGCGGAAACACCATATATTTT. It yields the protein CASSYASGSGNTIYF.